One and the same sample provided the 4 T cell receptor beta chains below, sequenced in a study of blood T cell repertoires in COVID-19. Here immunoSEQ multiplex PCR was the method, and the copy in TCRdb shows in-frame clones only, minus some. Here the sample spans about 78,000 clones, around nine tenths being singletons. Material: peripheral blood. Source of these receptors: an older woman with acute or convalescent COVID-19.

This chain connects TRBV11-1 to TRBJ1-6, with TRBD1 identical over 10 bases. With V trimmed by 4 bases and J by 10 bases, 10 bases remained unmatched. This CDR3 has 16 amino acids. Looked up from germline, CDR1 is SGHAT and CDR2 is FQDESV (reference sequence). CDR3 nucleotide sequence: TGTGCCAGCAGCTCGCGGGACAGGGGAACACGATCACCCCTCCACTTT. The encoded protein is CASSSRDRGTRSPLHF.

The chain joins TRBV24-1 to TRBJ2-2, with 7 nucleotides matching TRBD1. Germline loops: CDR1 KGHDR, CDR2 SFDVKD. V lost 9 bases and J lost 2; bases outside the gene matches: 5. The CDR3 is 14 residues long. The CDR3 loop is CATRDRENTGELFF. DNA of the CDR3: TGTGCCACCCGGGACAGAGAAAACACCGGGGAGCTGTTTTTT.

This chain joins TRBV28 and TRBJ1-2; TRBD1 agrees at 8 bases. The CDR3 is 15 amino acids. Germline CDR1 reads MDHEN; CDR2 reads SYDVKM. Trimming at V came to 7 bases and at J to 7 bases, leaving 14 bases not matched to a gene. CDR3 sequence (DNA): TGTGCCAGCACCATCGCCCCAGGGGGCTTGGGTGGCTACACCTTC. This codes for CASTIAPGGLGGYTF.

The rearrangement joins TRBV12-3 or TRBV12-4 to TRBJ2-1, with D unclear. The CDR3 extends over 11 amino acids. V lost 5 bases and J lost 7, with 6 bases in between. Written as DNA, the CDR3 is TGTGCCAGCAGTCGACTTAATGAGCAGTTCTTC. Translation gives CASSRLNEQFF.